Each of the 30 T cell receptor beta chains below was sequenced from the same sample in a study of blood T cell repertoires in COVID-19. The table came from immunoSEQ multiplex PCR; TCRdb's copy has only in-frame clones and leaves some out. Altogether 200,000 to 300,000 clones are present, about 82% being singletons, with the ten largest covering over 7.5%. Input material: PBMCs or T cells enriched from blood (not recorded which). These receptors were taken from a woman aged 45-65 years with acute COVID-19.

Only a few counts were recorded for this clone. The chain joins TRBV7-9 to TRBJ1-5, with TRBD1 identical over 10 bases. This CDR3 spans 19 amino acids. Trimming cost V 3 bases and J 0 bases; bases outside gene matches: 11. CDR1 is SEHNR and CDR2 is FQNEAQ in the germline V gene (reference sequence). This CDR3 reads CASSLGSGQGPYSNQPQHF. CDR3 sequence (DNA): TGTGCCAGCAGCTTGGGATCGGGACAGGGGCCGTATAGCAATCAGCCCCAGCATTTT.

This CDR3 reads CAWRNTGDAYGYTF. The DNA for the CDR3 is TGTGCCTGGAGAAATACAGGAGATGCTTATGGCTACACCTTC. The genes are TRBV30 and TRBJ1-2, with D tentatively TRBD1 (5 bases). CDR1 GTSNPN and CDR2 SVGIG come from the germline V gene (reference sequence). V was clipped by 3 bases and J by 5 bases, with 16 bases between them. The CDR3 totals 14 residues.

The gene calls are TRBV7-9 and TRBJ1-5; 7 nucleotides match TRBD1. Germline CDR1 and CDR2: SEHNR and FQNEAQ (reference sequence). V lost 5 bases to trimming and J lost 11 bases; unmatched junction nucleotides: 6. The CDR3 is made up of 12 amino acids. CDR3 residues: CASSPTGMAQHF. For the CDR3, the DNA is TGTGCCAGCAGCCCGACAGGGATGGCCCAGCATTTT. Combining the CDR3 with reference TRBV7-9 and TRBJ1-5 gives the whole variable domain DTGVSQNPRHKITKRGQNVTFRCDPISEHNRLYWYRQTLGQGPEFLTYFQNEAQLEKSRLLSDRFSAERPKGSFSTLEIQRTEQGDSAMYLCASSPTGMAQHFGDGTRLSIL.

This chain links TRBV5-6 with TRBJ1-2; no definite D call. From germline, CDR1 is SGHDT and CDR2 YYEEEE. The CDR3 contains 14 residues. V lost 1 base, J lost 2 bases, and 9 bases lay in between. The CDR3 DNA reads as TGTGCCAGCAGCTTGATCAGGCTCAACTATGGCTACACCTTC. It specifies CASSLIRLNYGYTF.

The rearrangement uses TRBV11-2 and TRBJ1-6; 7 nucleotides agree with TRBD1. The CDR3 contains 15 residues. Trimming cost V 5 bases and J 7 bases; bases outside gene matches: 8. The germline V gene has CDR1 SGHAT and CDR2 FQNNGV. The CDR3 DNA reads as TGTGCCAGCAGCCGCCGACAGGGCCAAAATTCACCCCTCCACTTT. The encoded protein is CASSRRQGQNSPLHF. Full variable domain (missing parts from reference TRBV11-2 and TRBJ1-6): EAGVAQSPRYKIIEKRQSVAFWCNPISGHATLYWYQQILGQGPKLLIQFQNNGVVDDSQLPKDRFSAERLKGVDSTLKIQPAKLEDSAVYLCASSRRQGQNSPLHFGNGTRLTVT.

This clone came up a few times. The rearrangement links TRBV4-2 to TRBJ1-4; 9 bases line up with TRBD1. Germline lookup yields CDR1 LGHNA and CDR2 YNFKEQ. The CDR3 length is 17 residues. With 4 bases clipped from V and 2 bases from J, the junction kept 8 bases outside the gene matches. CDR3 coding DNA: TGTGCCAGCAGCCCGCGGACAGGGGAGTCGACTAATGAAAAACTGTTTTTT. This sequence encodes CASSPRTGESTNEKLFF.

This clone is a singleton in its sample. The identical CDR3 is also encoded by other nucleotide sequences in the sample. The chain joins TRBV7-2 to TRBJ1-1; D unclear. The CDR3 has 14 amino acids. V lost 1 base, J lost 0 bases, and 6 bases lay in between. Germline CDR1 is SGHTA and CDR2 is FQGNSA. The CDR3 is CASSLGGMNTEAFF. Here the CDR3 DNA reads TGTGCCAGCAGCTTAGGAGGTATGAACACTGAAGCTTTCTTT.

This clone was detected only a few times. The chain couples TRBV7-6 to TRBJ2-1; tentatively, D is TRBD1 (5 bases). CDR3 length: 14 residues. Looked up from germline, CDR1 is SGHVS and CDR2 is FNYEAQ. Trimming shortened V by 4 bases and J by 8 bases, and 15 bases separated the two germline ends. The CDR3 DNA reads TGTGCCAGCAGCTCCTGGGGCACTGGGGATGAGCAGTTCTTC. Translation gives CASSSWGTGDEQFF. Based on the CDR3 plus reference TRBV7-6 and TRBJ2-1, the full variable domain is GAGVSQSPRYKVTKRGQDVALRCDPISGHVSLYWYRQALGQGPEFLTYFNYEAQQDKSGLPNDRFSAERPEGSISTLTIQRTEQRDSAMYRCASSSWGTGDEQFFGPGTRLTVL.

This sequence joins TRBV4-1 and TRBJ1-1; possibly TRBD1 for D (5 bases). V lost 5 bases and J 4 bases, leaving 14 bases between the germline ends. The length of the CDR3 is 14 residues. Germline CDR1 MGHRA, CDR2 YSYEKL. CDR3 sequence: CASSAGQGPTEAFF. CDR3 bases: TGCGCCAGCAGCGCTGGGCAGGGCCCCACTGAAGCTTTCTTT.

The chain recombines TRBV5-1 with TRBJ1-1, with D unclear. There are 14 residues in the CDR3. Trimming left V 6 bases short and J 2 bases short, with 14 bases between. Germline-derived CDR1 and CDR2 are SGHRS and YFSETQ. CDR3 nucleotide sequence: TGCGCCAGCACCCCGACGGGAGGTAACACTGAAGCTTTCTTT. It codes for CASTPTGGNTEAFF. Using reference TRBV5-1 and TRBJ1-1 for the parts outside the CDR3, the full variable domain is KAGVTQTPRYLIKTRGQQVTLSCSPISGHRSVSWYQQTPGQGLQFLFEYFSETQRNKGNFPGRFSGRQFSNSRSEMNVSTLELGDSALYLCASTPTGGNTEAFFGQGTRLTVV.

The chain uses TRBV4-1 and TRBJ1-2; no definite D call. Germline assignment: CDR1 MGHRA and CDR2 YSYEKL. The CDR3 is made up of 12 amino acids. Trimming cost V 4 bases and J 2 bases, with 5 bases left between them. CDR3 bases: TGCGCCAGCAGCCGGGAGAACTATGGCTACACCTTC. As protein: CASSRENYGYTF.

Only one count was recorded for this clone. CDR3 nucleotide sequence: TGTGCCAGTAGGGAGACAGGCTTTAGCAATCAGCCCCAGCATTTT. Amino acid sequence: CASRETGFSNQPQHF. The rearrangement joins TRBV19 to TRBJ1-5; D is possibly TRBD1 (6 bases). The germline gives CDR1 LNHDA, CDR2 SQIVND (reference sequence). The length of the CDR3 is 15 residues. Trimming stripped 6 bases from V and 0 bases from J, with 12 bases between.

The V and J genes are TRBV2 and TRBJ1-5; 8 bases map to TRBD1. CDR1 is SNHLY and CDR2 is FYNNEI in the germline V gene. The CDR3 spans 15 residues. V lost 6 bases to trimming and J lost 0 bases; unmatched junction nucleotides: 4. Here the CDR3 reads CASRGGQASNQPQHF. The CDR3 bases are TGTGCCAGCAGGGGGGGACAGGCTAGCAATCAGCCCCAGCATTTT. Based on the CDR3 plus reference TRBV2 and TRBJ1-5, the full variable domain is EPEVTQTPSHQVTQMGQEVILRCVPISNHLYFYWYRQILGQKVEFLVSFYNNEISEKSEIFDDQFSVERPDGSNFTLKIRSTKLEDSAMYFCASRGGQASNQPQHFGDGTRLSIL.

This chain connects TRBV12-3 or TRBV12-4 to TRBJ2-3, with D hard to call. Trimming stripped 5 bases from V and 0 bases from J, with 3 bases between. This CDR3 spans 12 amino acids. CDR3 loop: CASSTSTDTQYF. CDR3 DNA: TGTGCCAGCAGTACTAGCACAGATACGCAGTATTTT.

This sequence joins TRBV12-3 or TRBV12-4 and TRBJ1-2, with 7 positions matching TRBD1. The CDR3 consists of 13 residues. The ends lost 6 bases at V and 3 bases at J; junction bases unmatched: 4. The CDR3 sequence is CASSHGQDYGYTF. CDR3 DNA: TGTGCCAGCAGCCACGGACAGGACTATGGCTACACCTTC.

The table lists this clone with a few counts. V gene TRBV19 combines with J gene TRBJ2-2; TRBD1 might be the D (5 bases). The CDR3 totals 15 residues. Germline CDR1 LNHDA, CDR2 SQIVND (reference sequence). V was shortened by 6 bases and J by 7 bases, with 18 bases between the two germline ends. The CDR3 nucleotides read TGTGCCAGTAGCCCCTGGCAGGGTGGGTTCGGGGAGCTGTTTTTT. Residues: CASSPWQGGFGELFF.

CDR3 sequence (DNA): TGCGCCAGCACCTCGGCCGCAAGAAGGAGGGGCACTGAAGCTTTCTTT. Its translation is CASTSAARRRGTEAFF. The chain has TRBV10-1 and TRBJ1-1, with D perhaps matching TRBD1 (5 bases). The germline gives CDR1 WNHNN, CDR2 SYGVQD (reference sequence). Trimming left V 7 bases short and J 4 bases short, with 22 bases between. This CDR3 contains 16 residues.

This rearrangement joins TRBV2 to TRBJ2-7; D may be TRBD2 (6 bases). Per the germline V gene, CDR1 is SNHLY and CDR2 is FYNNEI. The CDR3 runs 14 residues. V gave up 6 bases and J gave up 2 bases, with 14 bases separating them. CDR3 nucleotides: TGTGCCAGCAGAAGACTAGTGGTAACCTACGAGCAGTACTTC. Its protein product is CASRRLVVTYEQYF.

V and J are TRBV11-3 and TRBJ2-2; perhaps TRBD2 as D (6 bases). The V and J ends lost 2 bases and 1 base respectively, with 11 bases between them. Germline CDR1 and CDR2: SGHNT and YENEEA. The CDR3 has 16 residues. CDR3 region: CASSLKAGLNTGELFF. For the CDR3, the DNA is TGTGCCAGCAGCTTAAAGGCGGGACTGAACACCGGGGAGCTGTTTTTT.

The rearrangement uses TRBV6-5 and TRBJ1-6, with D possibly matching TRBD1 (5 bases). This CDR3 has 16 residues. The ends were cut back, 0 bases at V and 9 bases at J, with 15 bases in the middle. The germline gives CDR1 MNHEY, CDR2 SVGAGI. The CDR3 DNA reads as TGTGCCAGCAGTTACTCGAAAGCGGGGCGGGGTTCACCCCTCCACTTT. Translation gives CASSYSKAGRGSPLHF.

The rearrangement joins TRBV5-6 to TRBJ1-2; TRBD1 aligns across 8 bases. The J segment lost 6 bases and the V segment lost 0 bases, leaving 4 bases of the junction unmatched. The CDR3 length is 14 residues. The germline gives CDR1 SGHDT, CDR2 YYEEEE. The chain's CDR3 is CASSLGQGSDGYTF. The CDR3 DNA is TGTGCCAGCAGCTTGGGACAGGGGAGCGATGGCTACACCTTC.

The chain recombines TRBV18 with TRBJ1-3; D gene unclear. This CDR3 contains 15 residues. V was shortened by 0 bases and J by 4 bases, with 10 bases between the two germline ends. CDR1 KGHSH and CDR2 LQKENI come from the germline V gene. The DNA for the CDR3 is TGTGCCAGCTCACCACCCAATGAGGCGGGAAACACCATATATTTT. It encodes CASSPPNEAGNTIYF.

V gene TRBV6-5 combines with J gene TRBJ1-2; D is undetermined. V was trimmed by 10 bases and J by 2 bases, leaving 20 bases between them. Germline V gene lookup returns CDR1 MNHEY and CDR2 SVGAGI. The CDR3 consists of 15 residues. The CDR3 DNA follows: TGTGCCACCGACCTACAGTCACATCCCAACTATGGCTACACCTTC. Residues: CATDLQSHPNYGYTF.

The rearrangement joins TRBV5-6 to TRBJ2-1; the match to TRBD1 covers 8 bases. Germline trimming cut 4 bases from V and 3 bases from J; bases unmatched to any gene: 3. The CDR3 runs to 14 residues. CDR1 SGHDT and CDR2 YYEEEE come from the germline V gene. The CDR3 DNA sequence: TGTGCCAGCAGCACTGGACAGGGCTACAATGAGCAGTTCTTC. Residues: CASSTGQGYNEQFF.

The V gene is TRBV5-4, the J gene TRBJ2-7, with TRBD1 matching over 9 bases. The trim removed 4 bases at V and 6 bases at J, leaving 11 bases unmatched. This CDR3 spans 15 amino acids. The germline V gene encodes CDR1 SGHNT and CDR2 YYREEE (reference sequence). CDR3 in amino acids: CASSHPGQGLGEQYF. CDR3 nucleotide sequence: TGTGCCAGCAGCCATCCGGGACAGGGCTTAGGCGAGCAGTACTTC.

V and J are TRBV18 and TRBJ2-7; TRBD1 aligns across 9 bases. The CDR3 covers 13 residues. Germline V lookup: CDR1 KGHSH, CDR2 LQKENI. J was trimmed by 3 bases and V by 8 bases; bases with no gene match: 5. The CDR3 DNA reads TGTGCCAGCACCCGGGACAGGGACTACGAGCAGTACTTC. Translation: CASTRDRDYEQYF. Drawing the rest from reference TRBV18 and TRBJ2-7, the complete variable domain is NAGVMQNPRHLVRRRGQEARLRCSPMKGHSHVYWYRQLPEEGLKFMVYLQKENIIDESGMPKERFSAEFPKEGPSILRIQQVVRGDSAAYFCASTRDRDYEQYFGPGTRLTVT.

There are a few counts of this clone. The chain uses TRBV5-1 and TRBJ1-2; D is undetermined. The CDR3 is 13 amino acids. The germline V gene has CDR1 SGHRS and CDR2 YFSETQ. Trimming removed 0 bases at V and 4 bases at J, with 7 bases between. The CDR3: CASSLGGGYGYTF. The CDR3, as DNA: TGCGCCAGCAGCTTGGGGGGAGGCTATGGCTACACCTTC. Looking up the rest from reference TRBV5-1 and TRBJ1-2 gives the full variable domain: KAGVTQTPRYLIKTRGQQVTLSCSPISGHRSVSWYQQTPGQGLQFLFEYFSETQRNKGNFPGRFSGRQFSNSRSEMNVSTLELGDSALYLCASSLGGGYGYTFGSGTRLTVV.

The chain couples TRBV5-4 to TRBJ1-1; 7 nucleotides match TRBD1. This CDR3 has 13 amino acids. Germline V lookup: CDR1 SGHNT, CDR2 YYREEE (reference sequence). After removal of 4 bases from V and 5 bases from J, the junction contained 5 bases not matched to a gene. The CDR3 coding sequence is TGTGCCAGCAGCGCGACAGGGCGGACTGAAGCTTTCTTT. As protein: CASSATGRTEAFF.

CDR3 protein: CASSLGAGELFF. The DNA for the CDR3 is TGTGCCAGCAGCCTAGGGGCCGGGGAGCTGTTTTTT. The gene calls are TRBV3-1 (or the pseudogene TRBV3-2) and TRBJ2-2, with a tentative D call TRBD1 (5 bases). CDR3 size: 12 residues. CDR1 and CDR2 from the germline V gene are LGHDT and YNNKEL (reference sequence). V lost 4 bases to trimming and J lost 6 bases, with 6 bases between them.

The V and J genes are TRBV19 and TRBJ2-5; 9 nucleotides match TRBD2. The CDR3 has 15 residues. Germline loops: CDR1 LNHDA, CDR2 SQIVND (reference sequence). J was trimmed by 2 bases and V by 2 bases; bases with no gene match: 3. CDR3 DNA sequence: TGTGCCAGTAGTATATCGCGGGGGGGACAAGAGACCCAGTACTTC. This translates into CASSISRGGQETQYF.